This TCR beta chain emerged from a study of T cell responses to AZD1222 COVID-19 vaccine. About the study: Pooling of second doses given at about 4 or about 12 weeks was done.

Regarding the study as a whole: Only a handful of people who got AZD1222 tested seropositive at baseline.

This CDR3 is 15 amino acids long. Per germline, CDR1 MNHEY and CDR2 SVGAGI. V was clipped by 6 bases and J by 1 base; unmatched bases: 6. Here immunoSEQ multiplex PCR was the method, and the copy in TCRdb shows in-frame clones only, minus some. The data contain 70,000 or so clones, approximately 89% of them singletons. As for this clone: Its antigen is unidentified.

The TCR comes from an adult in good health. This sequence joins TRBV6-5 and TRBJ1-5; 7 positions agree with TRBD1. The sample in question was peripheral blood, obtained on day 0 of AZD1222 vaccination. In nucleotides, the CDR3 is TGTGCCAGCAGCCTGGGACAGAGGAGCAATCAGCCCCAGCATTTT. Encoded protein: CASSLGQRSNQPQHF.